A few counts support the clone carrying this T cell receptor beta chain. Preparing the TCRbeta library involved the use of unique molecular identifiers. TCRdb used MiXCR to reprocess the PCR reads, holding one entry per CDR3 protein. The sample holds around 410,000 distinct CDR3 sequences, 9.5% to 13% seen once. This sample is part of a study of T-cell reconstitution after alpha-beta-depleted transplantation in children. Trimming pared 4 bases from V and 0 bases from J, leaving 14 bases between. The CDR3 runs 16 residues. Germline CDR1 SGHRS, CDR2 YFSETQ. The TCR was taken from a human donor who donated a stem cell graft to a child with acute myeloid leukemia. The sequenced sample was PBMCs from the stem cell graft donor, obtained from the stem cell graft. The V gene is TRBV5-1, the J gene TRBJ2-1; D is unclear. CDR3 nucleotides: TGCGCCAGCAGCACCGGGTGGGCGAGCTCCTACAATGAGCAGTTCTTC. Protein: CASSTGWASSYNEQFF.